This TCR beta chain derives from a study of shared clonotypes between healthy human individuals. The authors distributed each subset's genomic DNA evenly over several immunoSEQ plates. Generated by immunoSEQ multiplex PCR, the TCRdb table keeps only in-frame clones and is missing some. The sample lists 400,000 to 600,000 clones; roughly 85% were seen once. Trimming stripped 5 bases from V and 2 bases from J, with 18 bases between. The CDR3 is 16 amino acids. Germline values: CDR1 MDHEN, CDR2 SYDVKM. The specimen sequenced was PBMCs. The sequence came from a woman in her thirties or forties in good health. Some clones in this sample may be carry-over from other donors' samples. V and J are TRBV28 and TRBJ1-2, with a tentative D call TRBD1 (6 bases). The CDR3 sequence is CASSPPRGAGNYGYTF. The CDR3 nucleotides are TGTGCCAGCAGTCCGCCTCGGGGGGCTGGAAACTATGGCTACACCTTC.